The T cell receptor (beta chain) under discussion was sequenced for a study of OX40 agonist ivuxolimab in advanced cancers. Across the study: One patient with hepatocellular carcinoma and two with cutaneous melanoma, three in all, had partial responses.

The CDR3 contains 14 residues. V lost 2 bases to trimming and J lost 5 bases, with 12 bases between them. CDR1 is KGHSH, CDR2 LQKENI, per germline. The method was immunoSEQ multiplex PCR; TCRdb's version includes in-frame clones alone and lacks a portion of them. The table shows 75,000 to 100,000 clones, with approximately 90% occurring only once. The sequences come from CD4+ or CD8+ T cells sorted from blood, collected in a trial of the OX40 agonist ivuxolimab. This TCR came from an adult with an advanced solid tumor such as melanoma, head and neck, liver or kidney cancer. The rearrangement uses TRBV18 and TRBJ1-2; D is unclear. The CDR3 region is CASSPGNLGYGYTF. The CDR3 DNA reads TGTGCCAGCTCACCAGGGAATCTGGGGTATGGCTACACCTTC.